Listed here is a single TCR beta chain. The content of samples before DNA extraction was roughly 0.9-11 million cryopreserved PBMC. Run at survey level, the immunoSEQ assay was version v3.0. Here immunoSEQ multiplex PCR was the method, and the copy in TCRdb shows in-frame clones only, minus some. The sample has 30,000 or so clones; 78% are singletons. The data stem from a study of long-term antiretroviral therapy in people with HIV. Germline V CDR1 and CDR2: LGHNA, YSLEER. This CDR3 has 17 amino acids. Trimming stripped 2 bases from V and 1 base from J, with 16 bases between. This clonotype was sampled from a man aged 18-30 years with HIV. The sample here was unsorted PBMCs, taken 1.5 years before starting antiretroviral therapy. The gene calls are TRBV4-3 and TRBJ2-3; D is tentatively TRBD1 or TRBD2 (5 bases each). CDR3 nucleotide sequence: TGCGCCAGCAGCCAATGGGAGAGGGGTTCTGGCACAGATACGCAGTATTTT. It translates to CASSQWERGSGTDTQYF.